Listed below are T cell receptor beta chains from one sample, sequenced in a study of blood T cells in healthy people across ages. TCRdb reprocessed the 5' RACE reads with MiXCR, giving one entry per CDR3 protein. This table has over 1,500,000 distinct CDR3 sequences, around 50% appearing once. The sequenced sample was blood. Source of these receptors: a woman aged 35 to 49 in good health. The CDR3 runs from the conserved cysteine through the conserved F or W. Each record gives: D gene, V gene, J gene, clone size, CDR3 DNA, CDR3 protein. D genes are given only for firm matches. For some rows the clone size is stated as once, few or many, or as a class when expanded; others skip it.

TRBD1	TRBV20-1	TRBJ2-7	-	TGCAGTGCTAGCATACCGGGACAGGGAGCCTACGAGCAGTACTTC	CSASIPGQGAYEQYF
-	TRBV27	TRBJ1-2	-	TGTGCCAGCAGTTCTCCGCAGGGCAACTATGGCTACACCTTC	CASSSPQGNYGYTF
TRBD2	TRBV4-2	TRBJ2-1	-	TGTGCCAGCAGCCAAGCTCAGACGGGAGGGTCGGGAGAGCAGTTCTTC	CASSQAQTGGSGEQFF
-	TRBV27	TRBJ2-6	many	TGTGCCAGCAGCTTATCGGGTGGGGCCAACGTCCTGACTTTC	CASSLSGGANVLTF
-	TRBV24-1	TRBJ2-3	-	TGTGCCACCAGTGCCCAAGGGACATCTACAGATACGCAGTATTTT	CATSAQGTSTDTQYF
TRBD2	TRBV12-3/TRBV12-4	TRBJ2-5	-	TGTGCCAGCAGTTTAATCGGCGGGGGGGACGAGACCCAGTACTTC	CASSLIGGGDETQYF
TRBD2	TRBV3-1	TRBJ2-7	-	TGTGCCAGCAGCCGATCGGGGGGAGAGCAGTACTTC	CASSRSGGEQYF
TRBD2	TRBV7-2	TRBJ2-5	few	TGTGCCAGCAGCTTAAGGCTAGCGGGGGCCCCCGGGGAGACCCAGTACTTC	CASSLRLAGAPGETQYF
TRBD1	TRBV12-3/TRBV12-4	TRBJ1-2	few	TGTGCCAGCAGTTTATCGCCACAAACAGGGGACGGCTACACCTTC	CASSLSPQTGDGYTF
TRBD2	TRBV20-1	TRBJ2-7	-	TGCAGCGCTAGAGAACTAGCGGAGGCCTACGAGCAGTACTTC	CSARELAEAYEQYF
TRBD1	TRBV7-7	TRBJ1-1	-	TGTGCTAGCAGCTTCCCGGGGACAGGGGTTGCGAACACTGAAGCTTTCTTT	CASSFPGTGVANTEAFF
-	TRBV11-2	TRBJ2-5	-	TGTGCCAGCAGCCCTAGGGTGGGCTCCCTCCAAGAGACCCAGTACTTC	CASSPRVGSLQETQYF
TRBD1	TRBV10-3	TRBJ1-2	-	TGTGCCATCAGTGACCGGACAGGGGGGAGCTATGGCTACACCTTC	CAISDRTGGSYGYTF
-	TRBV7-2	TRBJ2-7	many	TGTGCCAGCAGCTTAGTCCCGGTCTCCGAGCAGTACTTC	CASSLVPVSEQYF
TRBD2	TRBV5-5	TRBJ2-3	few	TGTGCCAGCAGCCCTGGAGCTAGCGGGCTGATGGATACGCAGTATTTT	CASSPGASGLMDTQYF
TRBD1	TRBV7-9	TRBJ1-2	few	TGTGCCAGCAGCTCGACAGGGGGCGAAGGCTACACCTTC	CASSSTGGEGYTF
TRBD2	TRBV12-3/TRBV12-4	TRBJ2-1	few	TGTGCCAGCAGCCCTAGGGCCTTGGCGGGGGGGCGCCATGAGCAGTTCTTC	CASSPRALAGGRHEQFF
-	TRBV6-5	TRBJ1-1	few	TGTGCCAGCAATCGGGATCTAAACACTGAAGCTTTCTTT	CASNRDLNTEAFF
TRBD2	TRBV25-1	TRBJ2-7	-	TGTGCCAGCACCATAGCGGGGGGTACCCCGGGCGAGCAGTACTTC	CASTIAGGTPGEQYF
TRBD2	TRBV9	TRBJ2-5	-	TGTGCCAGCAGCCCAGAGGTTAGCGGGAAGACCCAGTACTTC	CASSPEVSGKTQYF
TRBD2	TRBV5-6	TRBJ2-1	few	TGTGCCAGCAGCTCCCGGGGCGGGGGTGCATACAATGAGCAGTTCTTC	CASSSRGGGAYNEQFF
-	TRBV28	TRBJ2-3	few	TGTGCCAGTGGCACCCGGATGGATACGCAGTATTTT	CASGTRMDTQYF
-	TRBV12-3/TRBV12-4	TRBJ2-5	-	TGTGCCAGCAGTGTACACCTTGACCAAGAGACCCAGTACTTC	CASSVHLDQETQYF
-	TRBV7-9	TRBJ1-2	-	TGTGCCAGCAGCTATGGGTCTACAGGTTATGGCTACACCTTC	CASSYGSTGYGYTF
-	TRBV11-2	TRBJ2-7	-	TGTGCCAGCAGGGAGGACAGACAGCATACCGAGCAGTACTTC	CASREDRQHTEQYF
TRBD2	TRBV11-2	TRBJ2-7	-	TGTGCCAGCAGCTATACTTCGGGGACTAGCGGGGCCAATGAGCAGTACTTC	CASSYTSGTSGANEQYF
-	TRBV7-2	TRBJ2-2	-	TGTGCCAGCAGCTTAGCTATCCCCGGGGAGCTGTTTTTT	CASSLAIPGELFF
-	TRBV20-1	TRBJ1-2	-	TGCAGTGCTGGCGCAGGGTTTTATGGCTACACCTTC	CSAGAGFYGYTF
-	TRBV6-5	TRBJ2-4	-	TGTGCCAGCAGTTACGAGGGTGCCCGTGAGCAGTACTTC	CASSYEGAREQYF
TRBD2	TRBV18	TRBJ2-3	-	TGTGCCAGCTCACCAGGTAGCGGGGGGCCATCAGATGCGCAGTATTTT	CASSPGSGGPSDAQYF
-	TRBV12-3/TRBV12-4	TRBJ1-1	-	TGTGCCAGCAGTTTATATCAGGGCCGTGGAACTGAAGCTTTCTTT	CASSLYQGRGTEAFF
-	TRBV15	TRBJ2-7	few	TGTGCCACCAGCAGAGATGGGATGGCTCGGGACGAGCAGTACTTC	CATSRDGMARDEQYF
-	TRBV7-9	TRBJ1-2	-	TGTGCCAGCAGCTTAGCGGTCGGCAGCCCGGACTATGGCTACACCTTC	CASSLAVGSPDYGYTF
-	TRBV21-1	TRBJ2-1	-	TGTGCCAGCAGCCCGGGACTAGCGGGGGGGAGCTCCTACAATGAGCAGTTCTTC	CASSPGLAGGSSYNEQFF
-	TRBV7-2	TRBJ1-2	-	TGTGCCAGCAGCTTATCCCCAGGACATCGCAGGAGCTATGGCTACACCTTC	CASSLSPGHRRSYGYTF
-	TRBV21-1	TRBJ2-7	once	TGTGCCAGCAGTCTAGGGGACAGGGACTTATACGAGCAGTACTTC	CASSLGDRDLYEQYF
-	TRBV6-2/TRBV6-3	TRBJ1-2	-	TGTGCCAGCAGCCCCCCGGCGTGGCAACCATATGGCTACACCTTC	CASSPPAWQPYGYTF
-	TRBV12-3/TRBV12-4	TRBJ2-3	-	TGTGCCAGCAGTTTAAGCGACGGCACAGAGACGCAGTATTTT	CASSLSDGTETQYF